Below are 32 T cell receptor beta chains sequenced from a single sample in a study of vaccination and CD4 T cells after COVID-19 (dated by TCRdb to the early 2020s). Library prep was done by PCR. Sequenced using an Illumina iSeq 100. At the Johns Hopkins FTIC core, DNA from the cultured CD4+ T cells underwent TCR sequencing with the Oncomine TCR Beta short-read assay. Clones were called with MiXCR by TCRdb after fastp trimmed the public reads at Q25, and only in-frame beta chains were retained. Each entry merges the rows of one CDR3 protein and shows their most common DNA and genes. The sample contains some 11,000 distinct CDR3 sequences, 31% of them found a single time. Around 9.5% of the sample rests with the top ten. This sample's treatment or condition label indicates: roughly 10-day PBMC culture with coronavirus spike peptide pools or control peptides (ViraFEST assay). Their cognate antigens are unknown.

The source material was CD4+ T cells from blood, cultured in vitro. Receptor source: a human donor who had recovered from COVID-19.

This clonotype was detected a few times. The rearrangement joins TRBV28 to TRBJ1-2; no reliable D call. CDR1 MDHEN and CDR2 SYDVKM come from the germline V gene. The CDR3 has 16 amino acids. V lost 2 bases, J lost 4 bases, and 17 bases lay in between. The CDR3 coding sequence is TGTGCCAGCAGTTTAGGTGCGGCGTACATAGGCTATGGCTACACCTTC. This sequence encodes CASSLGAAYIGYGYTF.

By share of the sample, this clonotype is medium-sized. The chain's CDR3 is CASSPRDRVHGYTF. Written as DNA, the CDR3 is TGTGCCAGCTCACCCAGAGACAGGGTACATGGCTACACCTTC. The rearrangement links TRBV18 to TRBJ1-2; 7 bases align to TRBD1. The CDR3 length is 14 residues. Germline CDR1 reads KGHSH; CDR2 reads LQKENI. V gave up 3 bases and J gave up 6 bases; unmatched junction bases: 7.

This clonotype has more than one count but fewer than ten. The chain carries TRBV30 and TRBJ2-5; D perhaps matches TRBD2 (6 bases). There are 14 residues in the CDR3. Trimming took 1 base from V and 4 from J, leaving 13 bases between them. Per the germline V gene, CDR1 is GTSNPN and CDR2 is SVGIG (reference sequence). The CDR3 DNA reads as TGTGCCTGGAGTGGCGGGGCCGTTGGAGAGACCCAGTACTTC. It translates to CAWSGGAVGETQYF.

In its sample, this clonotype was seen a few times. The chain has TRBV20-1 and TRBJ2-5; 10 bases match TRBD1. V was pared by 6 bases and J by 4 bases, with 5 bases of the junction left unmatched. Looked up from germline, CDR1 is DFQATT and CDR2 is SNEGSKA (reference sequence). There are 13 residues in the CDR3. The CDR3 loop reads CSASDRGLETQYF. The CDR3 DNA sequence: TGCAGTGCCTCTGACAGGGGGCTAGAGACCCAGTACTTC.

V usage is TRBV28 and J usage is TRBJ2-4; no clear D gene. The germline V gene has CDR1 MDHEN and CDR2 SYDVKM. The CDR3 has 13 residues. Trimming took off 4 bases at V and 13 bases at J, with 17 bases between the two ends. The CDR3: CASSSPGPKPQYF. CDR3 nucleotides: TGTGCCAGCAGTTCCCCCGGACCCAAGCCCCAGTACTTC.

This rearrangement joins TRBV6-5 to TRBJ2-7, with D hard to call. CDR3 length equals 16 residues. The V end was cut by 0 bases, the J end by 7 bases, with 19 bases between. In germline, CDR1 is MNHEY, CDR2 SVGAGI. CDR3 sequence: CASSYSAVGKSGEQYF. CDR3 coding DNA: TGTGCCAGCAGTTACTCTGCGGTGGGGAAGTCGGGTGAGCAGTACTTC.

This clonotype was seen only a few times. CDR3 in amino acids: CAIRGYVNTEAFF. CDR3 coding DNA: TGTGCCATAAGGGGGTACGTGAACACTGAAGCTTTCTTT. The chain employs TRBV10-3 and TRBJ1-1; a possible D gene is TRBD1 (6 bases). The CDR3 is 13 residues long. Trimming shortened V by 9 bases and J by 0 bases, and 11 bases separated the two germline ends. CDR1 and CDR2 (germline): ENHRY, SYGVKD.

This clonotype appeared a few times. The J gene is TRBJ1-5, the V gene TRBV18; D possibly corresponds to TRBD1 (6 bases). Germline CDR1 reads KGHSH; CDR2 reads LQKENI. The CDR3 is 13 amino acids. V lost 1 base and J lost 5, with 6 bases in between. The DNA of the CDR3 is TGTGCCAGCTCACCACACAGGGATCAGCCCCAGCATTTT. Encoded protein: CASSPHRDQPQHF.

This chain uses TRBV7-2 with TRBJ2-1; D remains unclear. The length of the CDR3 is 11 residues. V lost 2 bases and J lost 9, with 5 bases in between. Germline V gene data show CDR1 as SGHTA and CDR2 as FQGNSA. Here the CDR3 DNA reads TGTGCCAGCAGCTTAAGTTCTGAGCAGTTCTTC. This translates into CASSLSSEQFF.

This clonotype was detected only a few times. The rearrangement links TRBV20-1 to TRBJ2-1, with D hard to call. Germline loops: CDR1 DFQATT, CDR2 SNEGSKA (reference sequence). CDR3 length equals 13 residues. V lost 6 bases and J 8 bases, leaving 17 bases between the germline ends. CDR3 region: CSAIALIIDEQFF. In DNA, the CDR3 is TGCAGTGCGATAGCCCTGATCATTGATGAGCAGTTCTTC.

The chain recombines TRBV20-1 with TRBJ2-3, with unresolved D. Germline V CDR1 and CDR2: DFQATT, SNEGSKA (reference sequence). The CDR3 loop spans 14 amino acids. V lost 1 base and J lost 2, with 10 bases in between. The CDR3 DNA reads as TGCAGTGCTAGAGGTAACTTCGACACAGATACGCAGTATTTT. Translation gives CSARGNFDTDTQYF.

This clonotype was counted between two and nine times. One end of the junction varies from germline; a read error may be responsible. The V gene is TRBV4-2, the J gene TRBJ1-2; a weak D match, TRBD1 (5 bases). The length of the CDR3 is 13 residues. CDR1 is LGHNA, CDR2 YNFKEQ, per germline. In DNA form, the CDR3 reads TGTGCCAGCAGCCAACCTAACTACCGAGGGACCGACTTC. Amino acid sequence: CASSQPNYRGTDF.

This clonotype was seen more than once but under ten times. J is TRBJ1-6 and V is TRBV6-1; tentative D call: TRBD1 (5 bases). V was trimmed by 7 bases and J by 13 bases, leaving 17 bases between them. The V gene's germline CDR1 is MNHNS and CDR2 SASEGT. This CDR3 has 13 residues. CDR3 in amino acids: CASIPSGTFPLHF. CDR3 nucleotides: TGTGCCAGCATCCCAAGTGGGACCTTCCCCCTCCACTTT.

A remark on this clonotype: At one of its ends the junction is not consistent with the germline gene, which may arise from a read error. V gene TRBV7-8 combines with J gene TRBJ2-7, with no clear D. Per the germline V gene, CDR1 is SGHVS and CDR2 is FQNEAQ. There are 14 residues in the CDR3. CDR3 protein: CVSSTTESSYEQYF. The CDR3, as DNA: TGTGTCAGCAGCACTACAGAGAGCTCCTACGAGCAGTACTTC.

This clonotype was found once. CDR3 in amino acids: CSASIPGGENEQFF. The CDR3 DNA sequence: TGCAGTGCTAGCATCCCAGGGGGCGAGAATGAGCAGTTCTTC. This chain connects TRBV20-1 to TRBJ2-1; 8 positions match TRBD1. V lost 3 bases, J lost 7 bases, and 8 bases stayed unmatched. This CDR3 contains 14 residues. Germline V CDR1 and CDR2: DFQATT, SNEGSKA (reference sequence).

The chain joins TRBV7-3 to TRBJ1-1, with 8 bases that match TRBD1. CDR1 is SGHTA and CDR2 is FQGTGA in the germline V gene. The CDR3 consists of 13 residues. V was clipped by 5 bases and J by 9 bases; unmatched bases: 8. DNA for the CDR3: TGTGCCAGCAGCCCTGGGACAGGAATACAAGCTTTCTTT. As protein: CASSPGTGIQAFF.

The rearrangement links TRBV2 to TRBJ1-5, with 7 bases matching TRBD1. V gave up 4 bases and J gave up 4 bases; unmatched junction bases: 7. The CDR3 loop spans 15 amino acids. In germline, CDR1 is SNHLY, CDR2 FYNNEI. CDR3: CASSAGQSLNQPQHF. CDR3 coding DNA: TGTGCCAGCAGTGCGGGACAGTCGCTTAATCAGCCCCAGCATTTT.

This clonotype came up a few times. CDR3 bases: TGTGCCAGCAGCTTGGGACAGGGAGAGACCCAGTACTTC. It translates to CASSLGQGETQYF. The chain combines TRBV5-6 with TRBJ2-5; 7 bases line up with TRBD1. Germline CDR1 and CDR2: SGHDT and YYEEEE. CDR3 size: 13 residues. V gave up 0 bases and J gave up 4 bases; unmatched junction bases: 0.

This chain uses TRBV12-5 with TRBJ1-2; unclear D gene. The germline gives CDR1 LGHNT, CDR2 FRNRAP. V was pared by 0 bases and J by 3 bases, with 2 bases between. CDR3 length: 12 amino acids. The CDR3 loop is CASGLVDYGYTF. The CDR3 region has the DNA TGTGCTAGTGGTTTGGTGGACTATGGCTACACCTTC.

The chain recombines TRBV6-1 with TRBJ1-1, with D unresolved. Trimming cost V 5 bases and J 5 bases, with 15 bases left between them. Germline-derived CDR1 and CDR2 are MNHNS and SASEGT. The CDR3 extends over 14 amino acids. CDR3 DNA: TGTGCCAGCAGTAAGACTTACTCCCTTACTGAAGCTTTCTTT. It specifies CASSKTYSLTEAFF.

The CDR3 bases are TGTGCCAGCAGGGAACAGGGGCCGGCTTTCTTT. This codes for CASREQGPAFF. This chain uses TRBV6-1 with TRBJ1-1; 7 nucleotides agree with TRBD1. Trimming cost V 6 bases and J 11 bases; bases outside gene matches: 6. The CDR3 length is 11 residues. CDR1 and CDR2 from the germline V gene are MNHNS and SASEGT.

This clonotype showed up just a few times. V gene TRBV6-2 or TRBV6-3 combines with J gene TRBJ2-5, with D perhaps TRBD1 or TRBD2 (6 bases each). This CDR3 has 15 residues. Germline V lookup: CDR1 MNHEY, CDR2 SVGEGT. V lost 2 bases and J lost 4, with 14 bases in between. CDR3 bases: TGTGCCAGCAGTTACGTACTTGGAGGGGGAGAGACCCAGTACTTC. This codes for CASSYVLGGGETQYF.

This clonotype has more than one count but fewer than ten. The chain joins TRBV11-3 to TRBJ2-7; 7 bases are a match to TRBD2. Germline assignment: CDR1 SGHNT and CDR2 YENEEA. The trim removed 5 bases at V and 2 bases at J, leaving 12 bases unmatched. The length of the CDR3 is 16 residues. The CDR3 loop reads CASSPGGGSGTYEQYF. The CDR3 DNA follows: TGTGCCAGCAGCCCAGGTGGCGGGAGCGGGACCTACGAGCAGTACTTC.

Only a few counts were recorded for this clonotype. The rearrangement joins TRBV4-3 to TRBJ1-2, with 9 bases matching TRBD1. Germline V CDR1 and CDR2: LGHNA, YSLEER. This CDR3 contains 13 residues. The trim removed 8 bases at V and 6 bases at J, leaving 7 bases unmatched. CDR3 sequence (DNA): TGCGCCAGCGGGTACGGGACAGGGCATGGCTACACCTTC. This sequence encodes CASGYGTGHGYTF.

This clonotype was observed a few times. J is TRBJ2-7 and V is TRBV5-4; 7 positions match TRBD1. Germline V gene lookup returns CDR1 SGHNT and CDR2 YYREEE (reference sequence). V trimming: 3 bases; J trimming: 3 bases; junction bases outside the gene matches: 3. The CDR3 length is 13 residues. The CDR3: CASSSDRDYEQYF. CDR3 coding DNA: TGTGCCAGCAGCTCTGACAGGGACTACGAGCAGTACTTC.

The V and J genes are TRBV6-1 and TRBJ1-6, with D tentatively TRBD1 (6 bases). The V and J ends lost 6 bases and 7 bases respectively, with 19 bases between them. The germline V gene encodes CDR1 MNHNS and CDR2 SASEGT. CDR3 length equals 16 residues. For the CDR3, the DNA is TGTGCCAGCAGCACCGACAGGAGGAGGTCCAATTCACCCCTCCACTTT. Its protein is CASSTDRRRSNSPLHF.

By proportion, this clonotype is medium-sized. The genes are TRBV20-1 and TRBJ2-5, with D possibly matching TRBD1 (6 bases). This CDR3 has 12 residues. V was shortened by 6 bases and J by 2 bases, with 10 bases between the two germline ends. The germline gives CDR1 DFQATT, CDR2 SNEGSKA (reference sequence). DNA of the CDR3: TGCAGTGCAGCCGGACAGCAAGAGACCCAGTACTTC. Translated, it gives CSAAGQQETQYF.

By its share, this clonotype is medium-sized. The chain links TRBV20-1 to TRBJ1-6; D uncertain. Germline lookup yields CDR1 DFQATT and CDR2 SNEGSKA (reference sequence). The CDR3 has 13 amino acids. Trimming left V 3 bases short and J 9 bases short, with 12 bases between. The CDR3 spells CSASLDPGSPLHF. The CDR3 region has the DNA TGCAGTGCTAGTTTGGATCCCGGTTCACCCCTCCACTTT.

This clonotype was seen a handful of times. The CDR3 loop reads CASTIRGSNQPQHF. Written as DNA, the CDR3 is TGTGCCAGCACCATCAGGGGGAGCAATCAGCCCCAGCATTTT. This sequence joins TRBV12-3 or TRBV12-4 and TRBJ1-5; TRBD1 matches 7 bases. After removal of 7 bases from V and 1 base from J, the junction contained 4 bases not matched to a gene. CDR3 size: 14 residues.

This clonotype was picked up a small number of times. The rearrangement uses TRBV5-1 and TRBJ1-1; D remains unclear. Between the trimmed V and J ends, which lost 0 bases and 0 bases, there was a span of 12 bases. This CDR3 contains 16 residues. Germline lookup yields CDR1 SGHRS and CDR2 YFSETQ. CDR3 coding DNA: TGCGCCAGCAGCTTGGTAGCTGGGCAGATGAACACTGAAGCTTTCTTT. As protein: CASSLVAGQMNTEAFF.

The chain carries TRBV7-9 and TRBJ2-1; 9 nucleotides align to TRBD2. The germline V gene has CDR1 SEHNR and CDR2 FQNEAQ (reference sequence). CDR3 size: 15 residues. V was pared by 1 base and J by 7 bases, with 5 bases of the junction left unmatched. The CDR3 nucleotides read TGTGCCAGCAGCTTAGAAGCGGGGGGTACTAATGAGCAGTTCTTC. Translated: CASSLEAGGTNEQFF.

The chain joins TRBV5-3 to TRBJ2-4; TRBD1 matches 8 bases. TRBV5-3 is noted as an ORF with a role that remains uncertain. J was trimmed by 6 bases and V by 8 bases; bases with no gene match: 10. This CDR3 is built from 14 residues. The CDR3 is CASSMPGQGNIQYF. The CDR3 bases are TGTGCCAGCAGCATGCCCGGACAGGGAAACATTCAGTACTTC.